Following are 2 T cell receptor beta chains from one sample sequenced in a study of cytomegalovirus exposure and HLA in healthy donors. The PCR employed 60 Vbeta primers together with 13 Jbeta primers. This table comes from immunoSEQ multiplex PCR, and its TCRdb copy is limited to in-frame clones, with some not included. The data show about 78,000 clones, with roughly 72% seen just once and over 8.5% held by the top ten. The sample comprised PBMCs. These receptor sequences come from a middle-aged woman in good health and CMV-seropositive.

CDR3 protein: CASSYEGGSNQPQHF. CDR3 coding DNA: TGTGCCAGCAGTTACGAGGGTGGAAGCAATCAGCCCCAGCATTTT. The rearrangement uses TRBV6-6 and TRBJ1-5; no clear D gene. V dropped 2 bases and J dropped 1 base, with 9 bases sitting between them. CDR1 and CDR2 (germline): MNHNY, SVGAGI (reference sequence). The CDR3 is 15 amino acids.

This clone turned up a few times. V is TRBV27 and J is TRBJ1-1; 7 bases agree with TRBD1. Germline CDR1 reads MNHEY; CDR2 reads SMNVEV (reference sequence). V shed 6 bases, J shed 7 bases, and the junction held 14 bases outside the gene matches. The CDR3 is 15 residues long. CDR3 coding DNA: TGTGCCAGCAGATTAGGACAGGCGATGCTTGGTGAAGCTTTCTTT. This codes for CASRLGQAMLGEAFF.